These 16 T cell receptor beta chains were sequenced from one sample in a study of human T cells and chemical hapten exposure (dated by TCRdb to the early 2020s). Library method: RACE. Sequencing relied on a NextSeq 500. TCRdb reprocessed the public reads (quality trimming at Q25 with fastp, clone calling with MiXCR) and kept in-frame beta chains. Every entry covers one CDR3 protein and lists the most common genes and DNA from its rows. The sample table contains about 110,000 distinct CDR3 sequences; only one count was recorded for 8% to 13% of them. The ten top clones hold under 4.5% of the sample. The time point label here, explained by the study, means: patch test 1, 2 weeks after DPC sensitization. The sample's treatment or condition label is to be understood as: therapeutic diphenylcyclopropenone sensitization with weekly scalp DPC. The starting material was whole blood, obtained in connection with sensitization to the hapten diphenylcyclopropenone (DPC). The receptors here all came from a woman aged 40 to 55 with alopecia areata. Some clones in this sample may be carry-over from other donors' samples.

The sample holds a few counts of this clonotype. For the CDR3, the DNA is TGTGCCAGCAGCCAAGCGTACGAGACTGAAGCTTTCTTT. Translated, it gives CASSQAYETEAFF. The chain combines TRBV4-2 with TRBJ1-1; D gene uncertain. The V end lost 1 base, the J end lost 5 bases, and 8 bases lay between the germline ends. CDR1 and CDR2 (germline): LGHNA, YNFKEQ. This CDR3 spans 13 amino acids.

The CDR3 sequence is CASTPSGGGYTQYF. The CDR3 DNA reads TGTGCCAGCACCCCGAGTGGAGGGGGGTATACGCAGTATTTT. The chain carries TRBV12-3 or TRBV12-4 and TRBJ2-3, with D perhaps assigned TRBD1 or TRBD2 (6 bases each). Trimming took off 7 bases at V and 7 bases at J, with 18 bases between the two ends. The CDR3 totals 14 residues.

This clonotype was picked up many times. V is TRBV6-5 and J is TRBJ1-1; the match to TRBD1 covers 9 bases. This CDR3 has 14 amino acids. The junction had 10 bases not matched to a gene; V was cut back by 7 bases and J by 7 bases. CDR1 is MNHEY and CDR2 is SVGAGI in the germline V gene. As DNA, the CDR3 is TGTGCCAGCAAGGGGACAGGGAGACTTGGTGAAGCTTTCTTT. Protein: CASKGTGRLGEAFF.

CDR3 bases: TGCAGTGCTCCCCCGGATGTCGACAGGGTGAAATCTGAAGCTTTCTTT. Translated, it gives CSAPPDVDRVKSEAFF. The rearrangement uses TRBV20-1 and TRBJ1-1; 7 positions agree with TRBD1. V lost 5 bases to trimming and J lost 6 bases; unmatched junction nucleotides: 18. This CDR3 has 16 residues. The V gene's germline CDR1 is DFQATT and CDR2 SNEGSKA (reference sequence).

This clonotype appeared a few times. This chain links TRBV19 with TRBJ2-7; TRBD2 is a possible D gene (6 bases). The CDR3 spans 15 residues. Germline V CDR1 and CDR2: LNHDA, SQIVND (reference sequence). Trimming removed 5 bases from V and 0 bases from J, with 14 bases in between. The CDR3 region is CASSPGLHFSYEQYF. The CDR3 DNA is TGTGCCAGTAGTCCGGGACTGCATTTCTCCTACGAGCAGTACTTC. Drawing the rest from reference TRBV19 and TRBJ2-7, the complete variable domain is DGGITQSPKYLFRKEGQNVTLSCEQNLNHDAMYWYRQDPGQGLRLIYYSQIVNDFQKGDIAEGYSVSREKKESFPLTVTSAQKNPTAFYLCASSPGLHFSYEQYFGPGTRLTVT.

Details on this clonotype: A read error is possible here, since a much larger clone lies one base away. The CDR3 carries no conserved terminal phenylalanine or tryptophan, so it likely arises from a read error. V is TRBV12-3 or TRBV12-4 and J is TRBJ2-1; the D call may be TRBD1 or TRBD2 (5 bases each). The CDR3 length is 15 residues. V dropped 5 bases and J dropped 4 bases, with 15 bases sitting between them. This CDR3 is CASSGDPPGYNEQFS. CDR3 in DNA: TGTGCCAGCAGTGGGGACCCGCCCGGGTACAATGAGCAGTTCTCC.

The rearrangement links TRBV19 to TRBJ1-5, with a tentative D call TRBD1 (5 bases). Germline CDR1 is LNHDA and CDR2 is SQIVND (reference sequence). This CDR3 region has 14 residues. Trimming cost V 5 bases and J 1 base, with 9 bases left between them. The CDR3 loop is CASSGRDSNQPQHF. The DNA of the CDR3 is TGTGCCAGTAGTGGCCGGGACAGCAATCAGCCCCAGCATTTT. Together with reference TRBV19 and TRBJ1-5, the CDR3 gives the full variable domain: DGGITQSPKYLFRKEGQNVTLSCEQNLNHDAMYWYRQDPGQGLRLIYYSQIVNDFQKGDIAEGYSVSREKKESFPLTVTSAQKNPTAFYLCASSGRDSNQPQHFGDGTRLSIL.

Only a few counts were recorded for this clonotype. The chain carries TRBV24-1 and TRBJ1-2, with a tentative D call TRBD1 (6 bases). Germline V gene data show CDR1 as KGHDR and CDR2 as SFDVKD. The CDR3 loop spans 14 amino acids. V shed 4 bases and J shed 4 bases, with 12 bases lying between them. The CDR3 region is CATSETGAPYGYTF. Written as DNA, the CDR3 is TGTGCCACCAGTGAGACGGGGGCCCCCTATGGCTACACCTTC.

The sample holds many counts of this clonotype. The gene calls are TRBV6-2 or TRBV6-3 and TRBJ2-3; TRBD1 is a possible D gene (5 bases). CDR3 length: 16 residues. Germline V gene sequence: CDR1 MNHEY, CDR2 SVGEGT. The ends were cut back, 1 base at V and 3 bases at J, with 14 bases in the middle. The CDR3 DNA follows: TGTGCCAGCAGTTACTGGGCCAGGGCGGCAACAGATACGCAGTATTTT. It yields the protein CASSYWARAATDTQYF.

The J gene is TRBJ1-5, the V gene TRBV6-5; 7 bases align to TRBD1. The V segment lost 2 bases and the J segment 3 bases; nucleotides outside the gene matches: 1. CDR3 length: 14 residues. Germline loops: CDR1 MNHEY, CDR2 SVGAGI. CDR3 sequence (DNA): TGTGCCAGCAGTTACGGACAGGTCAATCAGCCCCAGCATTTT. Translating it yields CASSYGQVNQPQHF.

The CDR3 DNA sequence: TGCAGTGCTGCCACCGGGACCTCACTTGATACGCAGTATTTT. Encoded protein: CSAATGTSLDTQYF. J is TRBJ2-3 and V is TRBV20-1; D is perhaps TRBD1 or TRBD2 (5 bases each). The germline V gene has CDR1 DFQATT and CDR2 SNEGSKA (reference sequence). CDR3 length: 14 amino acids. Trimming pared 5 bases from V and 6 bases from J, leaving 18 bases between.

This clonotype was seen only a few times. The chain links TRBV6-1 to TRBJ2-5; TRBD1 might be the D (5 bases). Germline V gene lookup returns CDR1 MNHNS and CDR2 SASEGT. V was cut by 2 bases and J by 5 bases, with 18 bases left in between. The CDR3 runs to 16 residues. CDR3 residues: CASSEYRGGSGETQYF. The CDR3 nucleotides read TGTGCCAGCAGTGAATATAGGGGCGGATCCGGGGAGACCCAGTACTTC.

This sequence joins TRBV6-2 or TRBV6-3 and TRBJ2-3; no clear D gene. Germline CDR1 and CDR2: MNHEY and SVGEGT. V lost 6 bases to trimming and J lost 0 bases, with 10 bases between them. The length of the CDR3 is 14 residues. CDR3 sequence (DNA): TGTGCCAGCAGGGATCTCCGAAGCACAGATACGCAGTATTTT. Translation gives CASRDLRSTDTQYF.

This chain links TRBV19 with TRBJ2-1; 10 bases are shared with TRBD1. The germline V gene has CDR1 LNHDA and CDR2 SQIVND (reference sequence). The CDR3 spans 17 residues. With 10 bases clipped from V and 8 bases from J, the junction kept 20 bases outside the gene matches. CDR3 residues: CATGTTNRGQGKYEQFF. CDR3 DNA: TGTGCCACCGGAACGACAAATAGGGGACAGGGGAAGTATGAGCAGTTCTTC.

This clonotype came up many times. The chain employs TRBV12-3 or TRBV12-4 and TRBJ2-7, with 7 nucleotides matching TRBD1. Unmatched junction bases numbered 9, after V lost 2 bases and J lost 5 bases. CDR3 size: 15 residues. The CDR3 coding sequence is TGTGCCAGCAGTTTACTCCTGGGACAGATCAACGAGCAGTACTTC. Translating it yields CASSLLLGQINEQYF.

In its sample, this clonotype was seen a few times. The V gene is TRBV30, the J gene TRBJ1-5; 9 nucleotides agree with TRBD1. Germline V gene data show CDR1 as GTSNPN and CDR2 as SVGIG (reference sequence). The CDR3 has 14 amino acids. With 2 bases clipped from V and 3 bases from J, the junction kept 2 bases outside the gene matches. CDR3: CAWSTGGHNQPQHF. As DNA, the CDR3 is TGTGCCTGGAGTACAGGGGGCCACAATCAGCCCCAGCATTTT. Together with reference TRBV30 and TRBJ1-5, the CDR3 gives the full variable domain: SQTIHQWPATLVQPVGSPLSLECTVEGTSNPNLYWYRQAAGRGLQLLFYSVGIGQISSEVPQNLSASRPQDRQFILSSKKLLLSDSGFYLCAWSTGGHNQPQHFGDGTRLSIL.